This TCR beta chain comes out of a study of T-cell reconstitution after alpha-beta-depleted transplantation in children. This clonotype was recorded a few times. This CDR3 spans 18 amino acids. V lost 6 bases, J lost 0 bases, and 18 bases lay in between. Germline values: CDR1 MNHEY, CDR2 SMNVEV (reference sequence). During its preparation, the TCRbeta library received unique molecular identifiers. TCRdb redid the calling of the PCR reads with MiXCR, one entry per CDR3 protein. The table records 240,000 or so distinct CDR3 sequences, 12% of them present only once. This clonotype originated in a human donor who donated a stem cell graft to a child with acute lymphoblastic leukemia. This specimen consisted of PBMCs from the stem cell graft donor, obtained from the stem cell graft. The chain couples TRBV27 to TRBJ1-6, with a weak D call TRBD1 (6 bases). CDR3 in DNA: TGTGCCAGCAGACAAACAGGGTCCGCCAGCTCCTATAATTCACCCCTCCACTTT. Protein: CASRQTGSASSYNSPLHF.